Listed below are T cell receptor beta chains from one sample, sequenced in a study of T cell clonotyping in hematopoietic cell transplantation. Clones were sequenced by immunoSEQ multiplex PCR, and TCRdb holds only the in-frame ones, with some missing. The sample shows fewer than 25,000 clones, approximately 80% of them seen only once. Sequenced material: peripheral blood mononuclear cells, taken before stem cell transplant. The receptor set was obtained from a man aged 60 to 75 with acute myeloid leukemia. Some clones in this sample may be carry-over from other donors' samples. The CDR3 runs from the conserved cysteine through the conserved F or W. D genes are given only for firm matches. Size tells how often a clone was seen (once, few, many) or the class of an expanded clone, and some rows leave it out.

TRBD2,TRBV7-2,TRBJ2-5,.,CASSPGTSGGFQETQYF,TGTGCCAGCAGCCCAGGGACTAGCGGGGGTTTCCAAGAGACCCAGTACTTC
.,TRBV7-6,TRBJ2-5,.,CASSGGGETQYF,TGTGCCAGCAGCGGGGGCGGGGAGACCCAGTACTTC
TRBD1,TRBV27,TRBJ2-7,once,CASSLDRDRLEQYF,TGTGCCAGCAGTCTCGACCGGGACAGACTAGAGCAGTACTTC
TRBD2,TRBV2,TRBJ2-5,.,CASSWGGTQETQYF,TGTGCCAGCAGTTGGGGGGGGACGCAAGAGACCCAGTACTTC
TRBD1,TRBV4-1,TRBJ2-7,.,CASSQERDRGYEQYF,TGCGCCAGCAGCCAAGAGAGGGACAGGGGCTACGAGCAGTACTTC
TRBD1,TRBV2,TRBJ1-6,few,CASSERGTGFSPLHF,TGTGCCAGCAGTGAACGGGGGACAGGGTTTTCACCCCTCCACTTT
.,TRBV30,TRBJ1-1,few,CAWSVTENTEAFF,TGTGCCTGGAGTGTGACCGAGAACACTGAAGCTTTCTTT
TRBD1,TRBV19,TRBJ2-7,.,CASSISRTGDPYEQYF,TGTGCCAGTAGTATATCGAGGACAGGGGACCCCTACGAGCAGTACTTC
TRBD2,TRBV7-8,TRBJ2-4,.,CASSYDPTGGIQYF,TGTGCCAGCAGCTATGACCCAACGGGGGGCATTCAGTACTTC
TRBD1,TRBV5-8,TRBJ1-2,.,CASSLNMNRGYGYTF,TGTGCCAGCAGCTTGAATATGAACAGGGGATATGGCTACACCTTC
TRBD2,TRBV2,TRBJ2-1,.,CATGLAGANEQFF,TGTGCCACCGGACTAGCGGGGGCCAATGAGCAGTTCTTC
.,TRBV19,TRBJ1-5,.,CASMVAGNQPQHF,TGTGCCAGCATGGTCGCAGGGAATCAGCCCCAGCATTTT
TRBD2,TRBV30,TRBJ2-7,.,CAWRGTYGEGRDEQYF,TGTGCCTGGAGGGGGACTTACGGGGAGGGCCGCGACGAGCAGTACTTC
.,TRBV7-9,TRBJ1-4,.,CASSLWPGREKLFF,TGTGCCAGCAGCTTATGGCCAGGGAGAGAAAAACTGTTTTTT
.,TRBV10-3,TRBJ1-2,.,CAITPGRTNYGYTF,TGTGCCATCACCCCAGGGAGAACTAACTATGGCTACACCTTC